The 22 T cell receptor beta chains below come from one sample, sequenced in a study of cytomegalovirus exposure and HLA in healthy donors (dated by TCRdb to 2015 to 2018). Libraries were prepared through the immunoSEQ multiplex PCR assay. This is the immuneACCESS table as TCRdb keeps it, with only in-frame sequences that have V and J called. A part of the clones is gone; compared with another copy, unresolved V genes explain less than half, and the rest is unexplained. The sample has about 70,000 clones on record, nearly 95% of them singletons. The ten top clones hold roughly 1.4% of the sample. Sequencing was done on a sample of PBMCs. These receptors were collected from a man aged 18 to 29 in good health and CMV-seropositive.

V and J are TRBV5-4 and TRBJ2-5; 8 nucleotides align to TRBD1. The CDR3 has 16 residues. The germline V gene has CDR1 SGHNT and CDR2 YYREEE (reference sequence). Losses at the gene ends were 4 bases for V and 3 bases for J; bases not matched to a gene: 11. CDR3 coding DNA: TGTGCCAGCAGCCGCCAGGGGGCGGCGGACAAAGAGACCCAGTACTTC. It codes for CASSRQGAADKETQYF.

The V call is TRBV11-3, the J call TRBJ1-4, with D possibly matching TRBD1 (6 bases). This CDR3 spans 16 amino acids. Germline-derived CDR1 and CDR2 are SGHNT and YENEEA. Trimming shortened V by 5 bases and J by 5 bases, and 18 bases separated the two germline ends. The CDR3 is CASSTPNLGTNEKLFF. The CDR3 nucleotides read TGTGCCAGCAGCACTCCGAATCTCGGGACAAATGAAAAACTGTTTTTT.

The V gene is TRBV27, the J gene TRBJ2-7; D is uncertain. Trimming removed 8 bases from V and 0 bases from J, with 17 bases in between. The germline gives CDR1 MNHEY, CDR2 SMNVEV (reference sequence). CDR3 length: 15 amino acids. CDR3 bases: TGTGCCAGCTGCCGCGCGGCCGCCTCCTCCTACGAGCAGTACTTC. As protein: CASCRAAASSYEQYF.

The genes are TRBV6-1 and TRBJ2-7, with D possibly TRBD1 on 6 matching bases. The V gene's germline CDR1 is MNHNS and CDR2 SASEGT. Trimming removed 7 bases from V and 6 bases from J, with 10 bases in between. CDR3 length equals 11 residues. CDR3 region: CASKGGGEQYF. The CDR3, as DNA: TGTGCCAGCAAAGGGGGTGGCGAGCAGTACTTC.

The chain recombines TRBV5-1 with TRBJ1-4; D unresolved. Germline-derived CDR1 and CDR2 are SGHRS and YFSETQ. The CDR3 totals 14 residues. V lost 4 bases and J 4 bases, leaving 11 bases between the germline ends. CDR3 region: CASSPDSVNEKLFF. The DNA for the CDR3 is TGCGCCAGCAGCCCTGACTCAGTTAATGAAAAACTGTTTTTT.

The chain couples TRBV7-8 to TRBJ2-2; 14 nucleotides line up with TRBD2. Trimming cost V 4 bases and J 4 bases; bases outside gene matches: 11. The CDR3 contains 19 residues. Germline V gives CDR1 SGHVS, CDR2 FQNEAQ. CDR3: CASSSVGLAGGGGTGELFF. CDR3 coding DNA: TGTGCCAGCAGCTCAGTAGGACTAGCGGGAGGAGGAGGCACCGGGGAGCTGTTTTTT.

The V call is TRBV29-1, the J call TRBJ2-1, with 13 bases fitting TRBD2. There are 20 residues in the CDR3. After removal of 6 bases from V and 6 bases from J, the junction contained 23 bases not matched to a gene. Germline loops: CDR1 SQVTM, CDR2 ANQGSEA. The CDR3 region is CSVIPRLAGGKDARGNEQFF. DNA for the CDR3: TGCAGCGTCATCCCGCGACTAGCGGGAGGTAAGGATGCACGGGGCAATGAGCAGTTCTTC.

This chain connects TRBV11-3 to TRBJ2-1, with TRBD1 matching 9 bases. The CDR3 is 16 amino acids. Looked up from germline, CDR1 is SGHNT and CDR2 is YENEEA. Trimming took 5 bases from V and 7 from J; bases not matched to a gene: 12. CDR3 loop: CASSPTEGQGLNEQFF. The CDR3 DNA sequence: TGTGCCAGCAGCCCAACAGAGGGACAGGGACTAAATGAGCAGTTCTTC.

The chain links TRBV7-9 to TRBJ2-7, with D hard to call. The V end lost 1 base, the J end lost 4 bases, and 5 bases lay between the germline ends. This CDR3 comprises 12 residues. Germline CDR1 SEHNR, CDR2 FQNEAQ (reference sequence). Here the CDR3 DNA reads TGTGCCAGCAGCTTAGGAGTGTACGAGCAGTACTTC. Its translation: CASSLGVYEQYF.

This chain joins TRBV27 and TRBJ2-2, with TRBD2 as a possible D gene (6 bases). V gave up 4 bases and J gave up 7 bases, with 19 bases separating them. The CDR3 is 16 amino acids. Germline loops: CDR1 MNHEY, CDR2 SMNVEV (reference sequence). The CDR3 sequence is CASSSDVAEALGELFF. The CDR3 nucleotides read TGTGCCAGCAGTTCAGACGTAGCGGAGGCTCTCGGGGAGCTGTTTTTT.

This chain connects TRBV28 to TRBJ2-3; 9 bases are a match to TRBD2. The germline V gene encodes CDR1 MDHEN and CDR2 SYDVKM. V was clipped by 6 bases and J by 2 bases; unmatched bases: 6. The CDR3 covers 15 residues. The CDR3 here is CASSPTSGHTDTQYF. The DNA for the CDR3 is TGTGCCAGCAGCCCGACTAGCGGACACACAGATACGCAGTATTTT.

This sequence joins TRBV19 and TRBJ2-2, with D perhaps TRBD1 (6 bases). V lost 6 bases, J lost 4 bases, and 15 bases lay in between. Germline CDR1 reads LNHDA; CDR2 reads SQIVND (reference sequence). This CDR3 region has 15 residues. The CDR3 DNA reads TGTGCCAGTAGGGTCTCCGACAGGTCCACCGGGGAGCTGTTTTTT. Protein: CASRVSDRSTGELFF.

The rearrangement links TRBV7-3 to TRBJ2-5; 7 bases are a match to TRBD1. Germline assignment: CDR1 SGHTA and CDR2 FQGTGA. The CDR3 has 14 residues. V was pared by 3 bases and J by 1 base, with 2 bases of the junction left unmatched. CDR3 coding DNA: TGTGCCAGCAGCTTGACAGGGTTCCAAGAGACCCAGTACTTC. Translation gives CASSLTGFQETQYF.

J is TRBJ2-5 and V is TRBV13; 7 bases agree with TRBD1. V lost 7 bases to trimming and J lost 4 bases; unmatched junction nucleotides: 6. Germline V gene data show CDR1 as PRHDT and CDR2 as FYEKMQ (reference sequence). The CDR3 totals 13 residues. CDR3 in DNA: TGTGCCAGCAACTCATACAGGGGAGAGACCCAGTACTTC. This codes for CASNSYRGETQYF.

The rearrangement joins TRBV7-9 to TRBJ2-7, with 10 positions matching TRBD1. This CDR3 has 16 amino acids. In germline, CDR1 is SEHNR, CDR2 FQNEAQ (reference sequence). V lost 3 bases, J lost 5 bases, and 10 bases stayed unmatched. The CDR3 DNA follows: TGTGCCAGCAGCTTGGACCCGGGACAGGGGATCCACGAGCAGTACTTC. It encodes CASSLDPGQGIHEQYF.

The chain carries TRBV5-1 and TRBJ2-3, with TRBD2 matching 9 bases. Per the germline V gene, CDR1 is SGHRS and CDR2 is YFSETQ. This CDR3 is built from 17 residues. V was clipped by 5 bases and J by 0 bases; unmatched bases: 10. For the CDR3, the DNA is TGCGCCAGCAGAATCGGACTAGCGCGATCTAGCACAGATACGCAGTATTTT. This codes for CASRIGLARSSTDTQYF.

The genes are TRBV28 and TRBJ1-1, with D maybe TRBD1 (6 bases). CDR1 and CDR2 (germline): MDHEN, SYDVKM. The CDR3 has 15 residues. V dropped 7 bases and J dropped 1 base, with 16 bases sitting between them. The CDR3 DNA follows: TGTGCCAGCAAGAGAATAGACAGGACGAACACTGAAGCTTTCTTT. As protein: CASKRIDRTNTEAFF.

V usage is TRBV28 and J usage is TRBJ1-5, with D hard to call. This CDR3 region has 15 residues. Trimming pared 1 base from V and 0 bases from J, leaving 7 bases between. Germline V gene sequence: CDR1 MDHEN, CDR2 SYDVKM. In nucleotides, the CDR3 is TGTGCCAGCAGTTTATACGGGAATAGCAATCAGCCCCAGCATTTT. This encodes CASSLYGNSNQPQHF. Filled out from reference TRBV28 and TRBJ1-5, the complete variable domain reads DVKVTQSSRYLVKRTGEKVFLECVQDMDHENMFWYRQDPGLGLRLIYFSYDVKMKEKGDIPEGYSVSREKKERFSLILESASTNQTSMYLCASSLYGNSNQPQHFGDGTRLSIL.

V and J are TRBV5-4 and TRBJ1-1; D gene uncertain. Germline V lookup: CDR1 SGHNT, CDR2 YYREEE (reference sequence). CDR3 length: 14 residues. V lost 1 base to trimming and J lost 1 base, with 8 bases between them. CDR3 protein: CASSLNHRNTEAFF. Written as DNA, the CDR3 is TGTGCCAGCAGCTTGAATCACAGGAACACTGAAGCTTTCTTT. Combining the CDR3 with reference TRBV5-4 and TRBJ1-1 gives the whole variable domain ETGVTQSPTHLIKTRGQQVTLRCSSQSGHNTVSWYQQALGQGPQFIFQYYREEENGRGNFPPRFSGLQFPNYSSELNVNALELDDSALYLCASSLNHRNTEAFFGQGTRLTVV.

This chain joins TRBV29-1 and TRBJ2-7; 8 bases match TRBD2. The germline V gene encodes CDR1 SQVTM and CDR2 ANQGSEA. The CDR3 is 14 residues long. V shed 5 bases and J 0 bases; nucleotides not matched to a gene: 6. CDR3 protein: CSVMTSVSSYEQYF. The CDR3 coding sequence is TGCAGCGTTATGACTAGCGTGAGCTCCTACGAGCAGTACTTC.

The CDR3 DNA reads as TGTGCCAGCAGTGAAGCCTGGGGGCGAGCTTTCTTT. Translating gives CASSEAWGRAFF. The genes are TRBV6-1 and TRBJ1-1; maybe TRBD1 (6 bases). V was clipped by 0 bases and J by 10 bases, with 9 bases between them. Germline CDR1 MNHNS, CDR2 SASEGT. CDR3 length equals 12 residues.

This CDR3 is CASSPLQGAHEQYF. In DNA form, the CDR3 reads TGTGCCAGCTCACCTCTACAGGGGGCCCACGAGCAGTACTTC. V usage is TRBV18 and J usage is TRBJ2-7, with TRBD1 matching over 9 bases. Germline CDR1 is KGHSH and CDR2 is LQKENI. The CDR3 loop spans 14 amino acids. Losses at the gene ends were 3 bases for V and 5 bases for J; bases not matched to a gene: 5. Filled out from reference TRBV18 and TRBJ2-7, the complete variable domain reads NAGVMQNPRHLVRRRGQEARLRCSPMKGHSHVYWYRQLPEEGLKFMVYLQKENIIDESGMPKERFSAEFPKEGPSILRIQQVVRGDSAAYFCASSPLQGAHEQYFGPGTRLTVT.